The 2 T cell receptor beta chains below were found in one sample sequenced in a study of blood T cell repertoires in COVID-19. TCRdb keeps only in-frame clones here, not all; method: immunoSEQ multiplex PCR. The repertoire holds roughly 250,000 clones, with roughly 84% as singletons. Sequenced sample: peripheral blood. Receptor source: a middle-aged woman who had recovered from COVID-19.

CDR3 region: CSASSSGGNSPLHF. CDR3 sequence (DNA): TGCAGTGCTAGTAGTTCGGGGGGAAATTCACCCCTCCACTTT. The rearrangement links TRBV20-1 to TRBJ1-6, with D possibly TRBD1 on 5 matching bases. The CDR3 runs to 14 residues. CDR1 is DFQATT, CDR2 SNEGSKA, per germline (reference sequence). V was shortened by 3 bases and J by 7 bases, with 13 bases between the two germline ends.

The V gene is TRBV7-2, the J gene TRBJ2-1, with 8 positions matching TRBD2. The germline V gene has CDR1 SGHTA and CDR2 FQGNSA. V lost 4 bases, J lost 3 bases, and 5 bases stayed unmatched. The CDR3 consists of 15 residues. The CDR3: CASSSAGTSYNEQFF. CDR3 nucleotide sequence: TGTGCCAGCAGCTCCGCCGGGACTAGCTACAATGAGCAGTTCTTC.